A selection of T cell receptor beta chains follows, all from one sample in a study of T cells in Graves' hyperthyroidism and ophthalmopathy. TCRdb used MiXCR to reprocess the multiplex PCR reads, holding one entry per CDR3 protein. The sample holds 200,000 to 250,000 distinct CDR3 sequences; approximately 16% are singletons and the top ten take approximately 40%. Sequenced input: blood. The source is a man aged 40-50 years with Graves' hyperthyroidism. Each CDR3 is given with its conserved first and last residue. Fields, in order: V gene, J gene, clone size, D gene, CDR3 protein, CDR3 DNA. D genes are given only for firm matches. Only some rows state a clone size, as once, few, many or a class for expanded clones.

TRBV18,TRBJ2-5,many,TRBD1,CASSPDRRETQYF,TGTGCCAGCTCCCCGGACAGGCGGGAGACCCAGTACTTC
TRBV3-1,TRBJ2-7,many,TRBD2,CASSLTSGGSSSYEQYF,TGTGCCAGCAGCCTGACTAGCGGGGGCTCCAGCTCCTACGAGCAGTACTTC
TRBV28,TRBJ2-7,many,TRBD1,CASSLAGGEQYF,TGTGCCAGCAGTTTAGCAGGGGGCGAGCAGTACTTC
TRBV30,TRBJ2-3,-,TRBD2,CAWGGGDDTDTQYF,TGTGCCTGGGGGGGAGGGGACGACACAGATACGCAGTATTTT
TRBV2,TRBJ1-4,many,-,CAGTDAGLGKLFF,TGTGCCGGCACTGACGCGGGGCTGGGAAAACTGTTTTTT
TRBV11-3,TRBJ2-1,-,TRBD1,CASSPGQGLYNEQFF,TGTGCCAGCAGCCCAGGACAGGGGTTGTACAATGAGCAGTTCTTC
TRBV13,TRBJ2-7,-,TRBD2,CASSSIGGGYEQYF,TGTGCCAGCAGCTCAATTGGCGGGGGATACGAGCAGTACTTC
TRBV7-3,TRBJ2-3,many,-,CASSPKAGITDTQYF,TGTGCCAGCAGCCCCAAGGCAGGGATCACAGATACGCAGTATTTT
TRBV20-1,TRBJ1-5,few,TRBD1,CSARVGQGGQPQHF,TGCAGTGCTAGAGTTGGACAGGGAGGACAGCCCCAGCATTTT
TRBV20-1,TRBJ2-7,many,-,CSAREGTKQYF,TGCAGTGCTAGGGAAGGAACCAAGCAGTACTTC
TRBV9,TRBJ1-1,-,TRBD1,CASSGQGARVTEAFF,TGTGCCAGCAGTGGACAGGGGGCGCGAGTCACTGAAGCTTTCTTT
TRBV28,TRBJ1-5,-,TRBD1,CASSLNRGANQPQHF,TGTGCCAGCAGCCTAAACAGGGGCGCCAATCAGCCCCAGCATTTT
TRBV28,TRBJ2-1,many,-,CASSPRGEQFF,TGTGCCAGCAGTCCCCGCGGGGAGCAGTTCTTC
TRBV9,TRBJ2-6,few,-,CASSGRDTNSGANVLTF,TGTGCCAGCAGCGGCCGGGACACCAACTCTGGGGCCAACGTCCTGACTTTC
TRBV10-3,TRBJ2-3,few,TRBD2,CAISHGGGTDTQYF,TGTGCCATCAGCCACGGGGGGGGCACAGATACGCAGTATTTT
TRBV5-5,TRBJ1-1,many,-,CASSLDPNTEAFF,TGCGCCAGCAGCTTGGACCCGAACACTGAAGCTTTCTTT
TRBV5-4,TRBJ2-2,-,-,CASSWEKGVAGELFF,TGTGCCAGCAGCTGGGAAAAGGGTGTGGCCGGGGAGCTGTTTTTT
TRBV25-1,TRBJ2-1,few,TRBD1,CASSTYSGTGSYNEQFF,TGTGCCAGCAGTACCTACTCCGGGACAGGATCCTACAATGAGCAGTTCTTC
TRBV2,TRBJ2-2,many,-,CASSRASNTGELFF,TGTGCCAGCAGCCGGGCCTCGAACACCGGGGAGCTGTTTTTT
TRBV11-1,TRBJ2-5,many,TRBD1,CASSPRDRAKETQYF,TGTGCCAGCAGTCCCCGCGACAGGGCGAAAGAGACCCAGTACTTC
TRBV19,TRBJ1-5,few,TRBD1,CATQPGTGLSQPQHF,TGTGCCACTCAACCCGGGACAGGGCTCTCTCAGCCCCAGCATTTT
TRBV19,TRBJ1-4,-,-,CASSSLDRDFANEKLFF,TGTGCCAGTAGTAGTCTGGATCGGGATTTTGCTAATGAAAAACTGTTTTTT
TRBV19,TRBJ1-3,-,-,CASSMTSGNAIYF,TGTGCCAGTAGTATGACCTCTGGAAACGCCATATATTTT
TRBV7-9,TRBJ1-1,many,TRBD1,CASSPLRQGVSVAEAFF,TGTGCCAGCAGCCCTTTACGACAGGGAGTGTCCGTCGCTGAAGCTTTCTTT
TRBV20-1,TRBJ2-3,once,-,CSARAPGLVGGADTQYF,TGCAGTGCTAGAGCCCCGGGACTGGTGGGGGGTGCAGATACGCAGTATTTT
TRBV7-2,TRBJ1-2,-,TRBD1,CASSLRQGIFRGGYTF,TGTGCCAGCAGCTTACGACAGGGTATTTTTCGCGGTGGCTACACCTTC
TRBV12-3/TRBV12-4,TRBJ1-1,many,-,CASSLKSGTEAFF,TGTGCCAGCAGTTTAAAGTCGGGAACTGAAGCTTTCTTT